The rows below give T cell receptor beta chains drawn from one sample of a study of early T cells in non-severe SARS-CoV-2 infection. MiXCR, run by TCRdb on the 5' RACE reads, gives a single entry per CDR3 protein. The data hold 38,000 or so distinct CDR3 sequences, with approximately 4.6% observed a single time. The sequenced material came from whole blood. Receptors originate from an adult who was a healthcare worker with PCR-confirmed SARS-CoV-2 infection or an uninfected control (not recorded which). Each CDR3 is given with its conserved first and last residue. A D gene is named only where the DNA matches it firmly. A clone size is listed for some rows: how often the clone was seen (once, few, many), or a class if it is expanded.

>TRBJ1-2|many|TRBV6-1|-
TGTGCCAGCAGTGAAGCGCCCAGATATGGCTACACCTTC
CASSEAPRYGYTF
>TRBJ1-2|-|TRBV20-1|TRBD1
TGCAGTGCTACGGGACAGAACTATGGCTACACCTTC
CSATGQNYGYTF
>TRBJ2-7|many|TRBV7-9|TRBD1
TGTGCCAGCAGCATGGACAGGGGCCCCTACGAGCAGTACTTC
CASSMDRGPYEQYF
>TRBJ2-5|many|TRBV7-4|-
TGTGCCAGCAGCCCCGGTGGGGCGGGGACCCAATCAGAGACCCAGTACTTC
CASSPGGAGTQSETQYF
>TRBJ1-1|many|TRBV11-3|TRBD1
TGTGCCAGCAGCAAACAGGGGATGAGAGCTTTCTTT
CASSKQGMRAFF
>TRBJ2-1|-|TRBV7-7|TRBD2
TGTGCCAGCAGCATACTAGCGGGCCCGACCCATGAGCAGTTCTTC
CASSILAGPTHEQFF
>TRBJ2-1|many|TRBV29-1|TRBD2
TGCAGCGTTGAAGGTCGGGGGGGCCTTGGTGAGCAGTTCTTC
CSVEGRGGLGEQFF
>TRBJ1-2|many|TRBV10-3|-
TGTGCCATCAGTAACAGGGAAGGAGGCTACACCTTC
CAISNREGGYTF
>TRBJ2-1|many|TRBV6-6|-
TGTGCCAGCAGTTACTCGAGGTCTAGCGAGCACAATGAGCAGTTCTTC
CASSYSRSSEHNEQFF
>TRBJ1-2|many|TRBV25-1|-
TGTGCCAGCAGTGAACAGGGAGGCTATGGCTACACCTTC
CASSEQGGYGYTF
>TRBJ2-2|few|TRBV10-3|-
TGTGCCATCAGGGCTACCGGGGAGCTGTTTTTT
CAIRATGELFF
>TRBJ1-4|many|TRBV20-1|-
TGCAGTGCTAGGGGGGACGGTGAAAAACTGTTTTTT
CSARGDGEKLFF
>TRBJ1-2|many|TRBV18|-
TGTGCCAGCTCACCAAGGTCAAACACCGAAGCAGGCTATGGCTACACCTTC
CASSPRSNTEAGYGYTF
>TRBJ2-7|many|TRBV5-1|TRBD1
TGCGCCAGCAGCTTGCAGCCCGGGACAGGGGACAAGCAGTACTTC
CASSLQPGTGDKQYF
>TRBJ2-3|many|TRBV24-1|-
TGTGCCACCAGTGAGGGAGGAGAATTTAACAGACATACGCAGTATTTT
CATSEGGEFNRHTQYF
>TRBJ1-6|many|TRBV3-1|-
TGTGCCAGCAGCCAAGTGACCGGGGCTTATTCACCCCTCCACTTT
CASSQVTGAYSPLHF
>TRBJ2-1|many|TRBV4-1|TRBD1
TGCGCCAGCAGCCAAGGGTTAAAAGGGACAGGGGGCTTGGGAGAGCAGTTCTTC
CASSQGLKGTGGLGEQFF
>TRBJ2-1|many|TRBV29-1|-
TGCAGCGCCCAGGACGGAAGCTCCTACAATGAGCAGTTCTTC
CSAQDGSSYNEQFF
>TRBJ2-7|many|TRBV27|-
TGTGCCAGCAGTGAAAGGGGCAACGAGCAGTACTTC
CASSERGNEQYF
>TRBJ2-5|-|TRBV5-1|-
TGCGTCAGCAGCACATCCGGGACAAAGAAAGAGACCCAGTACTTC
CVSSTSGTKKETQYF
>TRBJ2-7|many|TRBV20-1|TRBD1
TGCAGCCTGGGACAGGCCCACGAGCAGTACTTC
CSLGQAHEQYF
>TRBJ2-7|many|TRBV2|TRBD2
TGTGCCACCGGGGCTAGCGGGGGGGCAAGGGAGCAGTACTTC
CATGASGGAREQYF
>TRBJ2-3|many|TRBV20-1|TRBD2
TGCAGTGCTTCGTCTAGCGGGGGACCTAACCCCAGGGATACGCAGTATTTT
CSASSSGGPNPRDTQYF
>TRBJ2-3|many|TRBV10-3|-
TGTGCCATCAGTGATGACAGCGCGAGGTATTTT
CAISDDSARYF
>TRBJ1-5|medium-sized|TRBV20-1|-
TGCAGTGCTAGAGGGATCAGCAATCAGCCCCAGCATTTT
CSARGISNQPQHF
>TRBJ2-3|many|TRBV6-1|-
TGTGCCAGCAGCGTAAGGGGCCAGACGAGTAGCACAGATACGCAGTATTTT
CASSVRGQTSSTDTQYF
>TRBJ2-2|-|TRBV5-1|-
TGCGCCAGCAGCTTGGCGAACACCGGGGAGCTGTTTTTT
CASSLANTGELFF
>TRBJ1-5|many|TRBV19|-
TGTGCCAGTCGAGATACAGGGCATAGCAATCAGCCCCAGCATTTT
CASRDTGHSNQPQHF
>TRBJ2-3|-|TRBV6-6|-
TGTGCCAGCAGGGGGACTAGCACAGATACGCAGTATTTT
CASRGTSTDTQYF
>TRBJ1-2|many|TRBV7-9|-
TGTGCCAGCAGCTTTTCCTATGGCTACACCTTC
CASSFSYGYTF
>TRBJ1-1|many|TRBV20-1|TRBD1
TGCAGTGCTATAATCGGACAGGCGGACGCTGAAGCTTTCTTT
CSAIIGQADAEAFF
>TRBJ2-7|many|TRBV20-1|-
TGCAGTGCTAGAGGGTGGGCCCGTTACGAGCAGTACTTC
CSARGWARYEQYF